The TCR beta chain under discussion was sequenced for a study of response to subunit inactivated influenza vaccine. Trimming cost V 0 bases and J 8 bases, with 14 bases left between them. CDR3 size: 15 residues. Germline CDR1 and CDR2: LNHNV and YYDKDF (reference sequence). Study-wide results and caveats: Authors proposed each seasonal influenza vaccination draws in few new T cells.

TCRdb reanalysed the RT-PCR reads using MiXCR and keeps one entry per CDR3 protein. In the table there are some 500,000 distinct CDR3 sequences, over 10% of which are singletons. This clonotype was observed a few times. What it binds is unknown. This sequence joins TRBV15 and TRBJ2-1, with TRBD1 as a possible D gene (5 bases). This specimen consisted of PBMCs from blood, obtained 40 to 50 days after vaccination. This receptor was identified in a man aged 50-59 years who received an inactivated influenza vaccine. CDR3 DNA: TGTGCCACCAGCAGAGAACCCCAGGGTTCCCATGAGCAGTTCTTC. Translating gives CATSREPQGSHEQFF.